The 14 T cell receptor beta chains reported below all come from one sample, sequenced in a study of T cell responses to AZD1222 COVID-19 vaccine. Profiling relied on immunoSEQ multiplex PCR, and the TCRdb table lists in-frame clones only, not all of them. This sample has approximately 190,000 clones; approximately 92% occur once, and the top ten carry 1% to 1.5%. The sequencing here drew on peripheral blood, taken on day 0 of AZD1222 vaccination. Receptors were obtained from an adult in good health.

The chain joins TRBV5-4 to TRBJ1-6; D is uncertain. Trimming took off 0 bases at V and 10 bases at J, with 14 bases between the two ends. This CDR3 comprises 15 residues. The germline gives CDR1 SGHNT, CDR2 YYREEE (reference sequence). CDR3 in DNA: TGTGCCAGCAGCTTGGTGGGTCTTTCGAACTCACCCCTCCACTTT. This translates into CASSLVGLSNSPLHF. The full variable domain, rest sourced from reference TRBV5-4 and TRBJ1-6, is ETGVTQSPTHLIKTRGQQVTLRCSSQSGHNTVSWYQQALGQGPQFIFQYYREEENGRGNFPPRFSGLQFPNYSSELNVNALELDDSALYLCASSLVGLSNSPLHFGNGTRLTVT.

The rearrangement joins TRBV6-2 or TRBV6-3 to TRBJ2-3; D call uncertain. Trimming cost V 5 bases and J 0 bases, with 3 bases left between them. This CDR3 spans 12 amino acids. The germline gives CDR1 MNHEY, CDR2 SVGEGT. CDR3 sequence (DNA): TGTGCCAGCAGTCACAGCACAGATACGCAGTATTTT. As protein: CASSHSTDTQYF.

The chain uses TRBV30 and TRBJ1-1, with D unclear. Trimming took off 1 base at V and 1 base at J, with 13 bases between the two ends. The germline V gene has CDR1 GTSNPN and CDR2 SVGIG (reference sequence). The CDR3 consists of 15 residues. The CDR3 sequence is CAWSGFGRANTEAFF. CDR3 DNA: TGTGCCTGGAGTGGGTTCGGCAGAGCGAACACTGAAGCTTTCTTT.

This clone appeared once. V is TRBV5-5 and J is TRBJ1-5; unclear D gene. V dropped 2 bases and J dropped 0 bases, with 9 bases sitting between them. This CDR3 is built from 15 residues. In germline, CDR1 is SGHKS, CDR2 YYEKEE (reference sequence). The CDR3 protein is CASSFDPDSNQPQHF. The DNA for the CDR3 is TGTGCCAGCAGCTTCGATCCGGATAGCAATCAGCCCCAGCATTTT.

The V gene is TRBV30, the J gene TRBJ2-7; 9 nucleotides line up with TRBD1. J was trimmed by 6 bases and V by 2 bases; bases with no gene match: 2. The germline V gene has CDR1 GTSNPN and CDR2 SVGIG (reference sequence). CDR3 length: 12 amino acids. The CDR3 region is CAWSTGGREQYF. In DNA form, the CDR3 reads TGTGCCTGGAGTACAGGGGGCCGCGAGCAGTACTTC.

Only a few counts were recorded for this clone. The chain has TRBV6-5 and TRBJ1-1, with D possibly TRBD1 on 5 matching bases. Germline CDR1 is MNHEY and CDR2 is SVGAGI. Between the trimmed V and J ends, which lost 0 bases and 1 base, there was a span of 12 bases. The length of the CDR3 is 16 residues. In DNA, the CDR3 is TGTGCCAGCAGTTACTCCGGGGGGGAACAGAACACTGAAGCTTTCTTT. It translates to CASSYSGGEQNTEAFF.

This sequence joins TRBV27 and TRBJ1-1, with 8 bases matching TRBD1. This CDR3 has 17 amino acids. V dropped 5 bases and J dropped 4; count of bases not matched to a gene: 15. Per germline, CDR1 MNHEY and CDR2 SMNVEV (reference sequence). The CDR3 coding sequence is TGTGCCAGCAGTGTCCCCTCAGACAGGGGCCAGGTCACTGAAGCTTTCTTT. Its translation is CASSVPSDRGQVTEAFF.

The chain has TRBV14 and TRBJ1-2; D is unresolved. The germline CDR1 and CDR2 sequences are SGHDN and FVKESK. The CDR3 is 18 residues long. Deletions cut 1 base from V and 4 bases from J, with 22 bases between. The CDR3 DNA reads as TGTGCCAGCAGCCAAGGCCTGGGCTCCTACTACTTCCCCTATGGCTACACCTTC. Its protein is CASSQGLGSYYFPYGYTF. Filled out from reference TRBV14 and TRBJ1-2, the complete variable domain reads EAGVTQFPSHSVIEKGQTVTLRCDPISGHDNLYWYRRVMGKEIKFLLHFVKESKQDESGMPNNRFLAERTGGTYSTLKVQPAELEDSGVYFCASSQGLGSYYFPYGYTFGSGTRLTVV.

This chain links TRBV10-3 with TRBJ2-5; D not certain. The CDR3 is made up of 14 amino acids. The germline gives CDR1 ENHRY, CDR2 SYGVKD. V lost 4 bases and J 2 bases, leaving 11 bases between the germline ends. The CDR3 region is CAISANSKQETQYF. In DNA form, the CDR3 reads TGTGCCATCAGTGCAAACTCGAAACAAGAGACCCAGTACTTC.

This sequence joins TRBV20-1 and TRBJ1-5; maybe TRBD1 (5 bases). V shed 3 bases and J shed 10 bases, with 22 bases lying between them. CDR1 is DFQATT and CDR2 is SNEGSKA in the germline V gene (reference sequence). The CDR3 sequence is 15 residues long. The CDR3, as DNA: TGCAGTGCTAGTTCTGTAGGGCCTGGGGGTCGACCCCAGCATTTT. Its protein product is CSASSVGPGGRPQHF.

V gene TRBV19 combines with J gene TRBJ2-4; tentative D call: TRBD2 (5 bases). This CDR3 has 19 amino acids. Trimming pared 0 bases from V and 0 bases from J, leaving 18 bases between. CDR1 LNHDA and CDR2 SQIVND come from the germline V gene (reference sequence). CDR3 nucleotide sequence: TGTGCCAGTAGTATAGATACGGGAATCGCGGCTCTAGCCAAAAACATTCAGTACTTC. It encodes CASSIDTGIAALAKNIQYF.

The sample holds one count of this clone. This chain uses TRBV10-1 with TRBJ1-2, with 7 bases that match TRBD1. The germline gives CDR1 WNHNN, CDR2 SYGVQD (reference sequence). V dropped 4 bases and J dropped 4; count of bases not matched to a gene: 3. This CDR3 contains 13 residues. CDR3 protein: CASSGDRRYGYTF. In DNA, the CDR3 is TGCGCCAGCAGTGGGGACAGACGCTATGGCTACACCTTC.

V and J are TRBV6-6 and TRBJ2-1; 8 bases align to TRBD1. V lost 6 bases, J lost 7 bases, and 5 bases stayed unmatched. Germline CDR1 MNHNY, CDR2 SVGAGI (reference sequence). The CDR3 is 13 residues long. CDR3 region: CASRRQGSNEQFF. For the CDR3, the DNA is TGTGCCAGCAGAAGACAGGGGTCGAATGAGCAGTTCTTC.

The chain recombines TRBV2 with TRBJ1-2, with D perhaps TRBD1 (6 bases). V shed 6 bases and J shed 7 bases, with 15 bases lying between them. Germline loops: CDR1 SNHLY, CDR2 FYNNEI. The CDR3 is made up of 13 amino acids. The DNA for the CDR3 is TGTGCCAGCAGGAACAGGGACGGTATTGGCTACACCTTC. Translating gives CASRNRDGIGYTF.